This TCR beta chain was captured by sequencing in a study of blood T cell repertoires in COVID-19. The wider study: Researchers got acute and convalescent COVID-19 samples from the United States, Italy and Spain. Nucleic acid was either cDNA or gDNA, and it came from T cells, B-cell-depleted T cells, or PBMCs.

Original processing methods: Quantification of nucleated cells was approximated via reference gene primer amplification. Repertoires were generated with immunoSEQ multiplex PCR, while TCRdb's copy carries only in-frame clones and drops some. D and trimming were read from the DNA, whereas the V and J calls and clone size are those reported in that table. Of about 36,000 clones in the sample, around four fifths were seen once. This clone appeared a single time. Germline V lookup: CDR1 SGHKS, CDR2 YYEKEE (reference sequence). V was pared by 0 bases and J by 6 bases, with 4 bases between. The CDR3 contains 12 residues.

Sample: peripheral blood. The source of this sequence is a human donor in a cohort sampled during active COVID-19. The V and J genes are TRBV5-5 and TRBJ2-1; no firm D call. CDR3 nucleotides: TGTGCCAGCAGCTTGGCTAGCAATGAGCAGTTCTTC. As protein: CASSLASNEQFF.